This TCR beta chain was identified during a study of cytomegalovirus exposure and HLA in healthy donors. Across the study: From donors who were HLA-typed, an early data release held 80 million to 95 million unique TCRs.

The PCR was carried out with 60 Vbeta primers and 13 Jbeta primers. Generated by immunoSEQ multiplex PCR, the TCRdb table keeps only in-frame clones and is missing some. The sample data list approximately 50,000 clones. V was pared by 6 bases and J by 7 bases, with 9 bases between. This CDR3 spans 12 amino acids. CDR1 MNHNY and CDR2 SVGAGI come from the germline V gene (reference sequence). The source of this sequence is a young man in good health and CMV-seropositive. V usage is TRBV6-6 and J usage is TRBJ1-4, with D unclear. Material for sequencing was PBMCs. The DNA of the CDR3 is TGTGCCAGCAGCGGAGAGGTTGAAAAACTGTTTTTT. The encoded protein is CASSGEVEKLFF.